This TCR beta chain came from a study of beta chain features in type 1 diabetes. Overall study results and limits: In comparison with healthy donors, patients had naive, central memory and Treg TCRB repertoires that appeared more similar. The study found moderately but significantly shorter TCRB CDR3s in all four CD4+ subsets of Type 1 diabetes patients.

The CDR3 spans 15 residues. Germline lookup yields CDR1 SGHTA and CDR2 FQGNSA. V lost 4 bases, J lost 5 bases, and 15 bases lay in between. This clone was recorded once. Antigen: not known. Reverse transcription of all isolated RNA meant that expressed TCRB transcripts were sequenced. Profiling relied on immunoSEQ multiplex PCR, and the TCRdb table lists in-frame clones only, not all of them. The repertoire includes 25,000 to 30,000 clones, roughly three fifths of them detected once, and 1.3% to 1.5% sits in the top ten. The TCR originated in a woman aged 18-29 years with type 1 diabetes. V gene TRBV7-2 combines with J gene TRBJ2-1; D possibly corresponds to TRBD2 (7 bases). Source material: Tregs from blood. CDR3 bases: TGTGCCAGCAGCTCGCAGGGGAGGGGAAACAATGAGCAGTTCTTC. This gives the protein CASSSQGRGNNEQFF.